This TCR beta chain was retrieved from a study of shared clonotypes between healthy human individuals (TCRdb year 2020). As for the study more broadly: The cohort comprised a couple of women and a few men aged 18 to 49 years. For each donor, three plates each were used for CD4 naive and CD4 memory, two plates were used for CD8 naive, and one plate was used for CD8 memory. Blood TCR repertoires of 5 or 6 healthy adults were deeply sequenced to estimate repertoire size and the extent of clonotype sharing between individuals. To increase sequencing depth and limit assay-specific biases, TCR repertoire library preparation and sequencing were carried out by different laboratories using diverse techniques. Between about 0.94 and 8.9 billion PBMCs per donor were obtained by leukapheresis. Paper-wide results and their limitations: Sharing across a few donors was observed for about 4.8% of naive CD4, 3.5% of naive CD8, over 2% of memory CD4, and around 0.4% of memory CD8 clonotypes. Larger estimated clonotype richness was generally found for naive subsets than for memory subsets. Because the study included a small number of donors, the genetic and exposure-history diversity represented was limited. Compared with non-shared clonotypes, the clonotypes found in all four sorted-subset donors had higher generation probabilities. Sampling was restricted to blood, and TCR repertoires in tissues likely differ from the TCR repertoires found in blood. Incomplete sequencing was indicated by rarefaction of sorted-subset datasets, despite the large sequencing depth. Pairwise subsampling led to the expectation that sequencing depth would affect the degree of clonotype sharing among donors.

Counted from cysteine to phenylalanine, this CDR3 has 12 amino acids. Only the CDR3 DNA stays, 36 bases, in frame from base 1. V and J lose 8 bases and 4 bases, and a span of 11 bases separates them. CDR1 and CDR2 are read off the germline V gene (reference sequence) as SEHNR and FQNEAQ. Points on this clone: Its antigen target is currently unknown. No base quality information exists; no much larger clone differs at one position.

For the CD8 naive samples, CD45RO-negative cells were positively selected for CCR7, yielding a CD45RA+CCR7+ population from which TemRA cells were excluded. The donors were healthy, HIV-negative adults who had no recently reported acute infections or vaccinations. Only Caucasian adults living in Nashville, Tennessee, USA were represented among the donors. Blood was obtained by leukapheresis, after which PBMCs were separated by Ficoll-Histopaque density gradient centrifugation and cryopreserved in liquid nitrogen vapor phase. Analytical flow cytometry was used to check the purity and quantity of every magnetically sorted T cell population. Genomic DNA was isolated from each sorted fraction and quantified by UV absorbance on a Nanodrop 2000c. Using the deep immunoSEQ assay, multiplex PCR amplified TCR CDR3 regions from genomic DNA. For each cell subset, the extracted genomic DNA was distributed evenly across all wells of several immunoSEQ 96-well plates, and each plate served as one replicate. For sorted subsets, each replicate PCR was loaded with 200 ng genomic DNA, equivalent to 25,000 to 35,000 T cell genomes. The purified libraries were quantified using a Qubit 3.0 fluorometer, sized with a Bioanalyzer 2100, and then quantified again using the KAPA Library Quantification kit. A separate single-read 150-cycle Illumina NextSeq 550 flow cell was used to sequence each immunoSEQ 96-well plate. The authors' analysis ran thus. Because only junctional sequences without quality scores were contained in the immunoSEQ output, filtering matching that applied to full-length reads could not be performed. Sequences were annotated with PyIR, a Python wrapper for IgBLAST v1.9, using IMGT germline references to assign V/J genes and CDR3. Reads with weak V/J assignments (E-value above 1e-6), missing CDR3, stop codons, out-of-frame junctions, or ambiguous translated residues were removed. V3J clonotypes were defined as sequences sharing the same inferred V gene, J gene, and CDR3 amino acid sequence. Percentage overlap between repertoires was calculated by dividing the number of shared unique clonotypes by the size of the smaller repertoire. RTK rarefaction, the Chao1 estimator, and Recon v2.1 estimates of unobserved clonotypes were used to assess repertoire richness. For all TCRbeta clonotypes obtained by the gDNA method from four donors, generation probabilities were computed with OLGA. This immuneACCESS table, as held by TCRdb, lists in-frame sequences with V and J called but not all clones. Of the missing ones, under half trace to an unresolved V gene in checked studies; the others have no known cause. V, J and clone size are those of that table, while D and trimming were read from the DNA. Here the sample has about 2 million clones; less than 95% occur a single time. The top ten clonotypes cover approximately 1% of the sample.

This clonotype originated in a man younger than 35 in good health. Input material: naive CD8+ T cells sorted from blood. Taken with the paper, the label for cell subset or site translates to: CD45RA+CCR7+. The chain employs TRBV7-9 and TRBJ1-2; the best D guess is TRBD1, with 5 bases matching. The encoded CDR3 is CASSRDPYGYTF. The nucleotide sequence reads TGTGCCAGCTCCAGGGACCCCTATGGCTACACCTTC. Reference TRBV7-9 and TRBJ1-2 proteins supply the regions before and after the CDR3; the full variable domain is: DTGVSQNPRHKITKRGQNVTFRCDPISEHNRLYWYRQTLGQGPEFLTYFQNEAQLEKSRLLSDRFSAERPKGSFSTLEIQRTEQGDSAMYLCASSRDPYGYTFGSGTRLTVV.